Below, 8 T cell receptor beta chains from the same sample are listed, as sequenced in a study of regulatory T cells in long-lasting Graves disease. Arm-PCR of CDR3 regions and iRepertoire HTBI primers were the basis on which TCR beta libraries were built. A single record per CDR3 protein comes from TCRdb applying MiXCR to the multiplex PCR reads. Among about 470,000 distinct CDR3 sequences, about 22% were seen once, and the ten largest hold approximately 6.4%. Time point noted: persistent/refractory GD, antithyroid drugs over 5 years with positive TRAb. Scientists built the TCR library using RNA that was extracted from PBMCs. The source was peripheral blood mononuclear cells (PBMCs), collected when the disease was refractory, from a patient treated with antithyroid drugs. These receptor sequences come from a female donor with Graves disease.

V gene TRBV30 combines with J gene TRBJ2-5; unclear D gene. The CDR3 loop spans 14 amino acids. The V gene's germline CDR1 is GTSNPN and CDR2 SVGIG (reference sequence). V was pared by 1 base and J by 2 bases, with 11 bases between. The DNA of the CDR3 is TGTGCCTGGAGTGGGCGGCAGGCACAAGAGACCCAGTACTTC. This encodes CAWSGRQAQETQYF.

This clonotype was counted only a few times. The V call is TRBV6-1, the J call TRBJ1-3, with 9 positions matching TRBD1. This CDR3 is 17 amino acids long. The junction had 10 bases not matched to a gene; V was cut back by 6 bases and J by 1 base. Germline values: CDR1 MNHNS, CDR2 SASEGT. For the CDR3, the DNA is TGTGCCAGCAGCCCGGGACAGGGTCTTCAGTCTGGAAACACCATATATTTT. This codes for CASSPGQGLQSGNTIYF.

This clonotype has ten or more counts. The gene calls are TRBV19 and TRBJ1-5; the match to TRBD1 covers 8 bases. The J segment lost 5 bases and the V segment lost 4 bases, leaving 7 bases of the junction unmatched. CDR3 length: 15 residues. Germline V lookup: CDR1 LNHDA, CDR2 SQIVND (reference sequence). The CDR3 DNA is TGTGCCAGTAGTACACTTGACAGGGGAGATCAGCCCCAGCATTTT. As protein: CASSTLDRGDQPQHF.

The rearrangement links TRBV28 to TRBJ1-3; D gene unclear. The CDR3 extends over 14 amino acids. Germline loops: CDR1 MDHEN, CDR2 SYDVKM. V lost 2 bases and J 3 bases, leaving 8 bases between the germline ends. The CDR3 coding sequence is TGTGCCAGCAGTTTACTGGCAGGTGGAAACACCATATATTTT. Encoded protein: CASSLLAGGNTIYF.

There are many counts of this clonotype. V and J are TRBV10-3 and TRBJ2-7; D is undetermined. CDR1 is ENHRY and CDR2 is SYGVKD in the germline V gene. The CDR3 is made up of 13 amino acids. V was shortened by 5 bases and J by 1 base, with 9 bases between the two germline ends. This chain's CDR3 is CAISYTKSYEQYF. Written as DNA, the CDR3 is TGTGCCATCAGTTACACCAAATCCTACGAGCAGTACTTC.

The V gene is TRBV15, the J gene TRBJ2-5; 7 bases line up with TRBD1. The CDR3 is 15 amino acids. Germline V gene data show CDR1 as LNHNV and CDR2 as YYDKDF (reference sequence). V lost 0 bases, J lost 5 bases, and 6 bases stayed unmatched. CDR3 loop: CATSRDPDREETQYF. The CDR3 nucleotides read TGTGCCACCAGCAGAGATCCCGACAGGGAGGAGACCCAGTACTTC.

For this clonotype: A much larger clone is a single base away; this may be a read error. The chain is built from TRBV6-1 and TRBJ1-2; 9 bases map to TRBD1. V was pared by 6 bases and J by 7 bases, with 9 bases of the junction left unmatched. The length of the CDR3 is 14 residues. Germline V gene data show CDR1 as MNHNS and CDR2 as SASEGT. CDR3: CASRQGQGLGGYTF. CDR3 nucleotide sequence: TGTGCCAGCAGGCAGGGACAGGGCCTGGGTGGCTACACCTTC.

This clonotype was seen repeatedly, ten times or more. The chain couples TRBV11-2 to TRBJ1-2; TRBD1 matches 9 bases. Losses at the gene ends were 1 base for V and 8 bases for J; bases not matched to a gene: 14. The CDR3 is made up of 17 amino acids. The V gene's germline CDR1 is SGHAT and CDR2 FQNNGV. The CDR3 here is CASSLGGGQGPGGGYTF. CDR3 sequence (DNA): TGTGCCAGCAGCTTAGGTGGGGGACAGGGCCCCGGAGGGGGCTACACCTTC. The whole variable domain, remainder taken from reference TRBV11-2 and TRBJ1-2, is EAGVAQSPRYKIIEKRQSVAFWCNPISGHATLYWYQQILGQGPKLLIQFQNNGVVDDSQLPKDRFSAERLKGVDSTLKIQPAKLEDSAVYLCASSLGGGQGPGGGYTFGSGTRLTVV.